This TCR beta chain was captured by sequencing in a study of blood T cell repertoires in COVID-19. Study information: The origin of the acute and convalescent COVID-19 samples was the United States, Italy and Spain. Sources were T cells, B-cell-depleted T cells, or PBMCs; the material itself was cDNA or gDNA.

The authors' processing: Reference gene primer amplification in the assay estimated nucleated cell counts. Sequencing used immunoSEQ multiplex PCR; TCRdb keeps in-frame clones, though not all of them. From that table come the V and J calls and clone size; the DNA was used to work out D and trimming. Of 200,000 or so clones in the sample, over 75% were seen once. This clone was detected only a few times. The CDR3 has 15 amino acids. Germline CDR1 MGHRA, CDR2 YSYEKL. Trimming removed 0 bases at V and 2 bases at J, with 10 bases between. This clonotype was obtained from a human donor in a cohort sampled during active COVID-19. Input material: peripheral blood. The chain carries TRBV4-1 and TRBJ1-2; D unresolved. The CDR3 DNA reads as TGCGCCAGCAGCCAAGATCAGGCGACGAACTATGGCTACACCTTC. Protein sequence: CASSQDQATNYGYTF.